Below are 21 T cell receptor beta chains sequenced from a single sample in a study of CD8 T cells in ankylosing spondylitis. Findings and limits, study-wide: It appeared that ankylosing spondylitis blood was characterized by a TCR beta motif of several highly homologous variants.

These TCRs' antigens remain unknown. TCRdb reprocessed the 5' RACE reads with MiXCR, giving one entry per CDR3 protein. The sample has some 85,000 distinct CDR3 sequences; about 9% are singletons. Sequencing was performed on blood, either unsorted or a sorted T cell fraction (not recorded which). These receptors all come from a male donor with ankylosing spondylitis.

The V call is TRBV29-1, the J call TRBJ2-1; D remains ambiguous. With 6 bases removed from V and 7 bases from J, the gap between germline ends came to 7 bases. In germline, CDR1 is SQVTM, CDR2 ANQGSEA. The CDR3 is 10 residues long. The CDR3 nucleotides read TGCAGCGTCGCCCGTAATGAGCAGTTCTTC. Translated, it gives CSVARNEQFF.

This clonotype was observed at least ten times. The rearrangement joins TRBV24-1 to TRBJ1-2; D is possibly TRBD1 (6 bases). CDR1 and CDR2 from the germline V gene are KGHDR and SFDVKD. V was clipped by 3 bases and J by 4 bases, with 11 bases between them. The CDR3 is 14 residues long. The DNA of the CDR3 is TGTGCCACCAGTGATACAGGGATGATCTATGGCTACACCTTC. Translated: CATSDTGMIYGYTF.

The chain recombines TRBV20-1 with TRBJ1-2; 7 bases are shared with TRBD1. Germline assignment: CDR1 DFQATT and CDR2 SNEGSKA (reference sequence). The CDR3 runs 13 residues. V lost 6 bases to trimming and J lost 4 bases; unmatched junction nucleotides: 8. CDR3 region: CSARTGQTYGYTF. In DNA form, the CDR3 reads TGCAGTGCCAGGACGGGACAGACCTATGGCTACACCTTC.

This clonotype occurred many times. The J gene is TRBJ1-1, the V gene TRBV15, with D possibly being TRBD1 (5 bases). Germline V gene lookup returns CDR1 LNHNV and CDR2 YYDKDF (reference sequence). The CDR3 has 15 amino acids. The V end was cut by 4 bases, the J end by 0 bases, with 12 bases between. CDR3 loop: CATSISGLVNTEAFF. As DNA, the CDR3 is TGTGCCACCAGCATATCGGGACTCGTGAACACTGAAGCTTTCTTT.

This chain joins TRBV6-2 or TRBV6-3 and TRBJ2-7, with a tentative D call TRBD1 (6 bases). The V end was cut by 2 bases, the J end by 1 base, with 9 bases between. CDR3 length: 14 residues. Germline-derived CDR1 and CDR2 are MNHEY and SVGEGT. CDR3 sequence reads: CASSYQGISYEQYV. The CDR3 nucleotides are TGTGCCAGCAGTTACCAGGGGATTTCCTACGAGCAGTACGTC.

This clonotype was found a few times. This rearrangement joins TRBV12-3 or TRBV12-4 to TRBJ1-2; D call uncertain. The CDR3 runs 18 residues. The DNA for the CDR3 is TGTACCTGCAGTTTAACGGTAGAGGACGCCGCTCGGGGAGTTGGCTACACCTTC. This gives the protein CTCSLTVEDAARGVGYTF.

In its sample, this clonotype was seen many times. The J gene is TRBJ2-2, the V gene TRBV2; D not certain. Trimming took 7 bases from V and 5 from J, leaving 17 bases between them. CDR1 is SNHLY, CDR2 FYNNEI, per germline. The CDR3 extends over 15 amino acids. CDR3 in amino acids: CASIDNPKPTGELFF. The CDR3 DNA sequence: TGTGCCAGCATAGATAACCCGAAACCAACCGGGGAGCTGTTTTTT. Looking up the rest from reference TRBV2 and TRBJ2-2 gives the full variable domain: EPEVTQTPSHQVTQMGQEVILRCVPISNHLYFYWYRQILGQKVEFLVSFYNNEISEKSEIFDDQFSVERPDGSNFTLKIRSTKLEDSAMYFCASIDNPKPTGELFFGEGSRLTVL.

The chain carries TRBV12-3 or TRBV12-4 and TRBJ2-4; D is unresolved. V lost 1 base and J 6 bases, leaving 7 bases between the germline ends. The length of the CDR3 is 13 residues. CDR3 in DNA: TGTGCCAGCAGTTTAGGCCGAGGAAACATTCAGTACTTC. Amino acid sequence: CASSLGRGNIQYF.

This clonotype was picked up a small number of times. The chain recombines TRBV27 with TRBJ2-7; D unclear. Between the trimmed V and J ends, which lost 6 bases and 2 bases, there was a span of 11 bases. Germline CDR1 MNHEY, CDR2 SMNVEV (reference sequence). This CDR3 has 13 amino acids. Written as DNA, the CDR3 is TGTGCCAGCAGCCCTGGCGCCACCTACGAGCAGTACTTC. Translated: CASSPGATYEQYF.

The table lists this clonotype with a few counts. The rearrangement uses TRBV28 and TRBJ2-7; 13 bases match TRBD2. CDR3 size: 15 residues. J gave up 8 bases and V 3 bases, and 7 bases lay outside the gene matches. Germline assignment: CDR1 MDHEN and CDR2 SYDVKM. CDR3 coding DNA: TGTGCCAGCAGTTTTGGACTAGCGGGAGATGGTCAGCAGTACTTC. Translated: CASSFGLAGDGQQYF.

This clonotype has a count of ten or more. The J gene is TRBJ2-1, the V gene TRBV24-1, with a tentative D call TRBD1 (6 bases). V shed 3 bases and J shed 5 bases, with 13 bases lying between them. Germline assignment: CDR1 KGHDR and CDR2 SFDVKD. CDR3 length: 15 amino acids. CDR3: CATSDMSRGNNEQFF. CDR3 DNA sequence: TGTGCCACCAGTGATATGAGTAGGGGGAACAATGAGCAGTTCTTC.

This clonotype came up many times. The chain has TRBV27 and TRBJ2-3; unclear D gene. Germline values: CDR1 MNHEY, CDR2 SMNVEV (reference sequence). The CDR3 spans 13 residues. Trimming left V 5 bases short and J 6 bases short, with 12 bases between. DNA of the CDR3: TGTGCCAGCAGTGTCATGGGTCAGGATACGCAGTATTTT. This gives the protein CASSVMGQDTQYF.

This clonotype was recorded at least ten times. The chain carries TRBV10-2 and TRBJ2-3; the D is unclear. The CDR3 runs to 12 residues. Germline loops: CDR1 WSHSY, CDR2 SAAADI. Trimming took off 6 bases at V and 2 bases at J, with 6 bases between the two ends. The CDR3 here is CASSDLTDTQYF. Written as DNA, the CDR3 is TGCGCCAGCAGCGACCTCACAGATACGCAGTATTTT.

This clonotype has more than one count but fewer than ten. V gene TRBV20-1 combines with J gene TRBJ2-7; 10 nucleotides line up with TRBD2. The germline CDR1 and CDR2 sequences are DFQATT and SNEGSKA (reference sequence). The CDR3 is 15 amino acids. After removal of 5 bases from V and 6 bases from J, the junction contained 13 bases not matched to a gene. The CDR3 coding sequence is TGCAGTGCTCGCGTTTCTAGCGGGAGCCGTCTCGAGCAGTACTTC. Its protein is CSARVSSGSRLEQYF.

The rearrangement links TRBV7-8 to TRBJ2-1, with 13 bases lining up with TRBD2. The V gene end was trimmed by 4 bases and the J gene end by 5 bases; junction bases not matched to a gene: 5. This CDR3 has 16 amino acids. The germline V gene has CDR1 SGHVS and CDR2 FQNEAQ. The CDR3 reads CASSSGLAGINNEQFF. In DNA, the CDR3 is TGTGCCAGCAGCTCGGGACTAGCGGGAATTAACAATGAGCAGTTCTTC.

This clonotype was observed at least ten times. The rearrangement uses TRBV5-6 and TRBJ2-3; D unclear. There are 15 residues in the CDR3. Germline assignment: CDR1 SGHDT and CDR2 YYEEEE. With 2 bases removed from V and 1 base from J, the gap between germline ends came to 11 bases. CDR3 DNA: TGTGCCAGCAGCTTTTCCGTCCGCGGCACAGATACGCAGTATTTT. Residues: CASSFSVRGTDTQYF.

V and J are TRBV12-3 or TRBV12-4 and TRBJ2-5; no reliable D call. V was trimmed by 6 bases and J by 1 base, leaving 12 bases between them. This CDR3 is built from 14 residues. CDR3 in amino acids: CASRVSTLQETQYF. DNA of the CDR3: TGTGCCAGCAGGGTCAGTACCCTCCAAGAGACCCAGTACTTC.

This clonotype was detected many times. The chain combines TRBV6-1 with TRBJ1-3; TRBD1 matches at 8 bases. The CDR3 consists of 15 residues. V trimming: 8 bases; J trimming: 0 bases; junction bases outside the gene matches: 6. The germline V gene has CDR1 MNHNS and CDR2 SASEGT. The CDR3 DNA reads as TGTGCCAGCTGTCCAGGGGGCCACTCTGGAAACACCATATATTTT. Translation: CASCPGGHSGNTIYF.

This clonotype was detected a few times. The chain combines TRBV27 with TRBJ1-5, with unresolved D. V dropped 6 bases and J dropped 7 bases, with 16 bases sitting between them. The CDR3 consists of 14 residues. CDR1 and CDR2 from the germline V gene are MNHEY and SMNVEV (reference sequence). CDR3 DNA sequence: TGTGCCAGCAGCCGTGTCACGGATGGGCAGCCCCAGCATTTT. Its translation: CASSRVTDGQPQHF.

This clonotype was detected ten times or more. The CDR3 is CASSYIPGGGYNEQFF. The CDR3 nucleotides read TGTGCCAGCAGTTATATCCCGGGAGGGGGCTACAATGAGCAGTTCTTC. V gene TRBV6-2 or TRBV6-3 combines with J gene TRBJ2-1; 8 bases line up with TRBD2. Per the germline V gene, CDR1 is MNHEY and CDR2 is SVGEGT. There are 16 residues in the CDR3. The ends lost 3 bases at V and 3 bases at J; junction bases unmatched: 7.

As for this clonotype: The junction and the germline gene differ at one end; a read error may be behind it. This chain connects TRBV9 to TRBJ2-3; TRBD2 matches 10 bases. This CDR3 spans 15 amino acids. CDR1 and CDR2 (germline): SGDLS, YYNGEE. The CDR3 region has the DNA TGTGCCAGCACCGTACAGACTAGCGGGACAGATACGCAGTATTTT. This gives the protein CASTVQTSGTDTQYF.